This TCR beta chain comes out of a study of blood T cell repertoires in COVID-19. Study as a whole: The origin of the acute and convalescent COVID-19 samples was the United States, Italy and Spain. The analysed material was cDNA or gDNA that came from T cells, B-cell-depleted T cells, or PBMCs.

As handled by the study authors: Amplifying reference gene primers gave estimates of nucleated cell counts. Here immunoSEQ multiplex PCR was the method, and the copy in TCRdb shows in-frame clones only, minus some. V, J and clone size were drawn from that table, and D and trimming were deduced from the DNA. The sample has over 75,000 clones; approximately 90% are singletons. The CDR3 loop spans 13 amino acids. Trimming stripped 4 bases from V and 7 bases from J, with 10 bases between. Sequencing input: peripheral blood. The TCR was taken from a human donor with active COVID-19. The donor label of this sample is uncertain. This sequence joins TRBV12-3 or TRBV12-4 and TRBJ2-2; D is possibly TRBD2 (6 bases). CDR3 nucleotides: TGTGCCAGCAGTTACACGACTAGCGGGGAGCTGTTTTTT. It codes for CASSYTTSGELFF.